The T cell receptor (beta chain) described here comes from a study of blood T cells in healthy people across ages. Whole-study findings and limits: Unsorted PBMC input precluded a conclusive naive versus antigen-experienced comparison.

Healthy Caucasian individuals from Russia aged about 6 to 95 were enrolled as donors. Investigators took 9.5 to 10 milliliters of peripheral blood from every donor. Germline values: CDR1 SQVTM, CDR2 ANQGSEA. This CDR3 has 13 amino acids. V was pared by 3 bases and J by 1 base, with 9 bases between. The use of a sample-barcoded 5' primer and a J-beta primer mix characterized a second PCR of about 7 to 12 cycles. In TCRdb, the 5' RACE reads were re-called with MiXCR into one record per CDR3 protein. The table records roughly 1.6 million distinct CDR3 sequences, around 36% of them present only once. This clonotype showed up many times. No antigen is known for it.

Sample: blood. The chain is built from TRBV29-1 and TRBJ2-5; D assignment may be TRBD1 or TRBD2 (6 bases each). This TCR derives from a woman in her twenties or thirties in good health. CDR3 region: CSVDPGAQETQYF. The CDR3 bases are TGCAGCGTTGACCCGGGGGCCCAAGAGACCCAGTACTTC.